This T cell receptor beta chain emerged from a study of blood T cell repertoires in COVID-19. Study-level information: There were acute and convalescent COVID-19 samples, and they came from the United States, Italy and Spain. PBMCs, B-cell-depleted T cells, or T cells were the source of the cDNA or gDNA that made up the material.

From germline, CDR1 is LGHDT and CDR2 YNNKEL (reference sequence). The V end was cut by 8 bases, the J end by 2 bases, with 14 bases between. The CDR3 runs to 14 residues. Study processing details: Scientists estimated how many nucleated cells there were by amplifying reference gene primers. Libraries were prepared by immunoSEQ multiplex PCR; TCRdb keeps only in-frame clonotypes and omits some of them. The DNA was the basis for D and trimming; V, J and clone size are from that table. The data show roughly 60,000 clones, roughly 86% seen once. Sequencing was performed on peripheral blood. The chain has TRBV3-1 (or the pseudogene TRBV3-2) and TRBJ2-3; D possibly corresponds to TRBD2 (6 bases). The TCR sequence derives from a man in his 60s with active COVID-19. For the CDR3, the DNA is TGTGCCAGCTGTTCGGGAGTCAACACAGATACGCAGTATTTT. Its protein is CASCSGVNTDTQYF.